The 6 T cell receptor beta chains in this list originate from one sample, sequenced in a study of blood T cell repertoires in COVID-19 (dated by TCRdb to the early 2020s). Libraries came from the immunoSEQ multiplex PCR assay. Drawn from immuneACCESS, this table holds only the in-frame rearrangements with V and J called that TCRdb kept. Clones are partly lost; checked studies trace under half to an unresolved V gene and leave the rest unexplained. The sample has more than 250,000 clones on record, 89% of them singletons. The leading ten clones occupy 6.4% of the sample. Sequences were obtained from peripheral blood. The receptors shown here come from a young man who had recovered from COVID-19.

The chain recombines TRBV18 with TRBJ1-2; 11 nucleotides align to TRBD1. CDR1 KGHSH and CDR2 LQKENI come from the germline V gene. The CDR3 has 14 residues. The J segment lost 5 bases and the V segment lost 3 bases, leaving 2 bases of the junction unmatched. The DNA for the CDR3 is TGTGCCAGCTCACCCGGGACAGGGGGTTATGGCTACACCTTC. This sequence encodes CASSPGTGGYGYTF.

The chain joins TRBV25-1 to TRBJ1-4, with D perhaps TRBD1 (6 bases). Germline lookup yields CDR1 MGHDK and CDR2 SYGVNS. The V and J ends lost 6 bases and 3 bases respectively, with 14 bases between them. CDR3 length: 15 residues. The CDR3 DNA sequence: TGTGCCAGCAGCGCCTCGGACAGCGCTAATGAAAAACTGTTTTTT. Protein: CASSASDSANEKLFF.

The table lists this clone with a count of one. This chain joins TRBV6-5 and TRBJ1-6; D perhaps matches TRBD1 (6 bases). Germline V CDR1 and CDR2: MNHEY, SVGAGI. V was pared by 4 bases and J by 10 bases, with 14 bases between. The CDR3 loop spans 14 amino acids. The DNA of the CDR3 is TGTGCCAGCAGTTGGGCACAGGGAGAATCACCCCTCCACTTT. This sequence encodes CASSWAQGESPLHF.

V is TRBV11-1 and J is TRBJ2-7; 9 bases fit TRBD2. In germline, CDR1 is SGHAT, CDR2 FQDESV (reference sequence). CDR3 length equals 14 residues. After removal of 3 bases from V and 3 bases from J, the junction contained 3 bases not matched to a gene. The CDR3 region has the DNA TGTGCCAGCAGCTTGAATAGCGGGAGCTACGAGCAGTACTTC. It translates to CASSLNSGSYEQYF.

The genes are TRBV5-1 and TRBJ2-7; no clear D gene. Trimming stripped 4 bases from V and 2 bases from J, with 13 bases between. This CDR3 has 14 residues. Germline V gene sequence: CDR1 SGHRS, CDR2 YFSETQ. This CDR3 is CASSRTADPYEQYF. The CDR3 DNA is TGCGCCAGCAGCAGAACAGCAGACCCCTACGAGCAGTACTTC.

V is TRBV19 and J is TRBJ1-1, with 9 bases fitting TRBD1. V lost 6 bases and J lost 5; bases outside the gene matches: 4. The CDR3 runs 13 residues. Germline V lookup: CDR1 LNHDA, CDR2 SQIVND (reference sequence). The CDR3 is CASSRDRATEAFF. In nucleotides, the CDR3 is TGTGCCAGTAGCCGGGACAGGGCGACTGAAGCTTTCTTT.